This is a list of T cell receptor beta chains from one sample in a study of STAT3 mutations in large granular lymphocyte leukemia. Produced via immunoSEQ multiplex PCR; TCRdb's table is partial and in-frame only. The data hold under 5,500 clones, with 82% observed a single time. The sample comprised peripheral blood mononuclear cells. Receptors were obtained from a man aged 35 to 55 with T-cell large granular lymphocyte leukemia. Some clones in this sample may be carry-over from other donors' samples. The CDR3 runs from the conserved cysteine through the conserved F or W. The D gene is left open where the match is weak. Rows give clone size only sometimes, using once, few, many, or a class for an expanded clone.

size: .; D: .; V: TRBV18; J: TRBJ1-6; CDR3: CASSPYVGRDSPLHF; DNA: TGTGCCAGCTCACCCTACGTAGGGAGAGATTCACCCCTCCACTTT
size: .; D: TRBD1; V: TRBV19; J: TRBJ1-2; CDR3: CASQGRDRGGYTF; DNA: TGTGCCAGTCAAGGTCGGGACAGGGGAGGCTACACCTTC
size: .; D: TRBD1; V: TRBV5-1; J: TRBJ1-1; CDR3: CASSLEGAGTEAFF; DNA: TGCGCCAGCAGCTTGGAGGGGGCGGGCACTGAAGCTTTCTTT
size: .; D: .; V: TRBV6-5; J: TRBJ2-4; CDR3: CASSSDADIQYF; DNA: TGTGCCAGCAGCTCGGACGCGGACATTCAGTACTTC
size: once; D: .; V: TRBV9; J: TRBJ1-6; CDR3: CASRQGLGNSPLHF; DNA: TGTGCCAGCAGACAAGGGCTGGGGAATTCACCCCTCCACTTT
size: .; D: TRBD1; V: TRBV5-1; J: TRBJ1-5; CDR3: CASSPGQGGHQPQHF; DNA: TGCGCCAGCAGCCCCGGACAGGGAGGTCATCAGCCCCAGCATTTT
size: few; D: .; V: TRBV27; J: TRBJ1-6; CDR3: CASSLTVYNSPLHF; DNA: TGTGCCAGCAGTCTGACAGTATATAATTCACCCCTCCACTTT
size: .; D: .; V: TRBV10-3; J: TRBJ1-6; CDR3: CAISDPSPLHF; DNA: TGTGCCATCAGTGATCCCTCACCCCTCCACTTT
size: .; D: .; V: TRBV7-7; J: TRBJ2-2; CDR3: CASSLVLFTGELFF; DNA: TGTGCCAGCAGCTTAGTTCTCTTCACCGGGGAGCTGTTTTTT
size: .; D: .; V: TRBV27; J: TRBJ1-6; CDR3: CASSLEVRSYNSPLHF; DNA: TGTGCCAGCAGTTTAGAGGTGCGCTCCTATAATTCACCCCTCCACTTT
size: once; D: TRBD1; V: TRBV7-9; J: TRBJ1-2; CDR3: CASSLDDRDYGYTF; DNA: TGTGCCAGCAGCTTAGATGACAGGGACTATGGCTACACCTTC
size: .; D: .; V: TRBV18; J: TRBJ2-7; CDR3: CASSPWADSGEQYF; DNA: TGTGCCAGCTCACCATGGGCGGACTCGGGGGAGCAGTACTTC
size: .; D: .; V: TRBV29-1; J: TRBJ1-2; CDR3: CSVEGGGGYTF; DNA: TGCAGCGTTGAGGGGGGGGGTGGCTACACCTTC
size: once; D: .; V: TRBV5-4; J: TRBJ1-5; CDR3: CASSVEGRQPQHF; DNA: TGTGCCAGCAGCGTCGAGGGTCGTCAGCCCCAGCATTTT
size: .; D: .; V: TRBV11-2; J: TRBJ1-3; CDR3: CASTPTTGNTIYF; DNA: TGTGCCAGCACTCCGACCACTGGAAACACCATATATTTT
size: .; D: .; V: TRBV7-8; J: TRBJ1-1; CDR3: CASSSREGTEAFF; DNA: TGTGCCAGCAGCTCCAGGGAGGGCACTGAAGCTTTCTTT
size: .; D: .; V: TRBV6-1; J: TRBJ1-5; CDR3: CASSEVENQPQHF; DNA: TGTGCCAGCAGTGAAGTTGAAAATCAGCCCCAGCATTTT
size: once; D: .; V: TRBV7-9; J: TRBJ2-2; CDR3: CASRPGQGGTGELFF; DNA: TGTGCCAGCCGGCCGGGGCAGGGCGGCACCGGGGAGCTGTTTTTT
size: .; D: .; V: TRBV7-8; J: TRBJ1-1; CDR3: CASSLRGGHTEAFF; DNA: TGTGCCAGCAGCTTGAGGGGGGGACACACTGAAGCTTTCTTT
size: .; D: TRBD1; V: TRBV14; J: TRBJ2-7; CDR3: CASSQDSGLGTAYEQYF; DNA: TGTGCCAGCAGCCAAGATTCCGGGTTGGGGACAGCCTACGAGCAGTACTTC
size: .; D: TRBD2; V: TRBV7-9; J: TRBJ2-5; CDR3: CASSPGVAGGPGQETQYF; DNA: TGTGCCAGCAGCCCCGGGGTAGCGGGGGGGCCGGGGCAAGAGACCCAGTACTTC
size: .; D: TRBD2; V: TRBV6-5; J: TRBJ2-1; CDR3: CASSYSPGGGVNEQFF; DNA: TGTGCCAGCAGTTACTCCCCCGGCGGGGGGGTCAATGAGCAGTTCTTC
size: .; D: TRBD1; V: TRBV6-5; J: TRBJ1-6; CDR3: CASSLGQAGSPLHF; DNA: TGTGCCAGCAGTTTGGGACAGGCGGGCTCACCCCTCCACTTT
size: .; D: .; V: TRBV6-5; J: TRBJ1-5; CDR3: CASSPDRDQPQHF; DNA: TGTGCCAGCAGCCCTGACAGAGATCAGCCCCAGCATTTT
size: .; D: .; V: TRBV9; J: TRBJ2-7; CDR3: CASSVEVSGGEQYF; DNA: TGTGCCAGCAGCGTAGAAGTCTCTGGGGGAGAGCAGTACTTC
size: .; D: .; V: TRBV5-1; J: TRBJ2-6; CDR3: CASSFSPTGPGANVLTF; DNA: TGCGCCAGCAGCTTCTCCCCGACAGGACCAGGGGCCAACGTCCTGACTTTC
size: .; D: .; V: TRBV29-1; J: TRBJ1-2; CDR3: CSVEDPPLGYTF; DNA: TGCAGCGTTGAAGATCCTCCTCTGGGCTACACCTTC
size: once; D: .; V: TRBV6-4; J: TRBJ1-2; CDR3: CASTADSLDGYTF; DNA: TGTGCCAGCACCGCTGACAGCCTAGATGGCTACACCTTC
size: .; D: TRBD1; V: TRBV5-4; J: TRBJ1-2; CDR3: CASSLRQGAVGYGYTF; DNA: TGTGCCAGCAGCTTAAGACAGGGGGCAGTGGGTTATGGCTACACCTTC
size: .; D: .; V: TRBV5-1; J: TRBJ1-1; CDR3: CASSRLYGVETEAFF; DNA: TGCGCCAGCAGCAGATTGTATGGGGTAGAGACTGAAGCTTTCTTT
size: .; D: .; V: TRBV5-1; J: TRBJ2-7; CDR3: CASSLYPKAVSSYEQYF; DNA: TGCGCCAGCAGCTTGTATCCAAAGGCAGTATCCTCCTACGAGCAGTACTTC
size: .; D: .; V: TRBV7-9; J: TRBJ2-5; CDR3: CASSLGGQETQYF; DNA: TGTGCCAGCAGCTTAGGCGGCCAAGAGACCCAGTACTTC
size: .; D: .; V: TRBV5-6; J: TRBJ1-2; CDR3: CASSHRGDYGYTF; DNA: TGTGCCAGCAGCCACCGAGGCGACTATGGCTACACCTTC
size: medium-sized; D: .; V: TRBV9; J: TRBJ1-2; CDR3: CASSVPGANYGYTF; DNA: TGTGCCAGCAGCGTACCGGGGGCTAACTATGGCTACACCTTC
size: .; D: TRBD1; V: TRBV30; J: TRBJ2-1; CDR3: CAWSGDRAYNEQFF; DNA: TGTGCCTGGAGTGGGGACAGAGCCTACAATGAGCAGTTCTTC
size: few; D: .; V: TRBV13; J: TRBJ1-2; CDR3: CASSGRNGYTF; DNA: TGTGCCAGCAGCGGAAGGAATGGCTACACCTTC
size: once; D: .; V: TRBV5-1; J: TRBJ1-2; CDR3: CASSLEQGGLYGYTF; DNA: TGCGCCAGCAGCTTGGAGCAGGGAGGACTCTATGGCTACACCTTC
size: .; D: .; V: TRBV6-5; J: TRBJ1-2; CDR3: CASRDGGNYGYTF; DNA: TGTGCCAGCAGGGACGGGGGGAACTATGGCTACACCTTC
size: .; D: .; V: TRBV10-3; J: TRBJ2-7; CDR3: CAISDGQLYEQYF; DNA: TGTGCCATCAGCGATGGACAGCTCTACGAGCAGTACTTC
size: .; D: TRBD1; V: TRBV30; J: TRBJ1-2; CDR3: CAWETGTGTNYGYTF; DNA: TGTGCCTGGGAAACCGGGACAGGGACTAACTATGGCTACACCTTC
size: .; D: .; V: TRBV27; J: TRBJ1-2; CDR3: CASSPQYTAVYGYTF; DNA: TGTGCCAGCAGTCCGCAATATACAGCGGTCTATGGCTACACCTTC
size: .; D: .; V: TRBV18; J: TRBJ2-2; CDR3: CASSPNTGELFF; DNA: TGTGCCAGCTCACCTAACACCGGGGAGCTGTTTTTT
size: .; D: TRBD1; V: TRBV4-1; J: TRBJ1-2; CDR3: CASSPQNGQGAFGYTF; DNA: TGCGCCAGCAGCCCCCAAAACGGACAGGGGGCTTTTGGCTACACCTTC
size: .; D: .; V: TRBV6-5; J: TRBJ2-3; CDR3: CASSYRSGLSTDTQYF; DNA: TGTGCCAGCAGTTACCGAAGCGGCCTCAGCACAGATACGCAGTATTTT
size: .; D: .; V: TRBV28; J: TRBJ2-7; CDR3: CASSSGGARSYEQYF; DNA: TGTGCCAGCAGTTCAGGGGGGGCGCGGAGCTACGAGCAGTACTTC
size: .; D: TRBD2; V: TRBV5-1; J: TRBJ2-3; CDR3: CASSKAGLAGTDTQYF; DNA: TGCGCCAGCAGCAAAGCCGGACTAGCGGGGACAGATACGCAGTATTTT
size: .; D: TRBD1; V: TRBV15; J: TRBJ1-3; CDR3: CATSRDLGRGRVGNTIYF; DNA: TGTGCCACCAGCAGAGATCTCGGCAGGGGGCGAGTTGGAAACACCATATATTTT
size: .; D: .; V: TRBV7-9; J: TRBJ2-7; CDR3: CASSSGGLANYEQYF; DNA: TGTGCCAGCAGCTCCGGGGGGCTGGCGAACTACGAGCAGTACTTC
size: .; D: TRBD2; V: TRBV27; J: TRBJ2-2; CDR3: CASSSGGAGTGELFF; DNA: TGTGCCAGCAGTTCCGGGGGGGCGGGCACCGGGGAGCTGTTTTTT
size: .; D: .; V: TRBV4-3; J: TRBJ2-2; CDR3: CASSHLGGGDTGELFF; DNA: TGCGCCAGCAGCCACCTAGGAGGAGGGGATACCGGGGAGCTGTTTTTT
size: .; D: TRBD2; V: TRBV25-1; J: TRBJ2-7; CDR3: CASSAGTLYEQYF; DNA: TGTGCCAGTTCAGCGGGGACCCTCTACGAGCAGTACTTC
size: .; D: .; V: TRBV6-1; J: TRBJ1-5; CDR3: CASSEIENQPQHF; DNA: TGTGCCAGCAGTGAAATCGAAAATCAGCCCCAGCATTTT
size: .; D: .; V: TRBV7-3; J: TRBJ2-3; CDR3: CASDVGSCTDTQYF; DNA: TGTGCCAGCGACGTCGGGTCTTGCACAGATACGCAGTATTTT
size: .; D: .; V: TRBV18; J: TRBJ2-7; CDR3: CASSPMDSSYEQYF; DNA: TGTGCCAGCTCACCAATGGACTCATCCTACGAGCAGTACTTC
size: .; D: .; V: TRBV11-2; J: TRBJ1-2; CDR3: CASSLGLGHYGYTF; DNA: TGTGCCAGCAGCTTAGGGCTGGGCCACTATGGCTACACCTTC